Listed here are 27 T cell receptor beta chains from one sample, sequenced in a study of blood T cells in healthy people across ages. For the second PCR, which ran for about 7 to 11 cycles, a sample-barcoded 5' primer and a J-beta primer mix were used. From the 5' RACE reads, TCRdb called clonotypes with MiXCR, one entry per CDR3 protein. The sample has 750,000 to 950,000 distinct CDR3 sequences, 25% to 30% seen once. The same sample was also used in a study of T cells of mothers and their children.

The sample consisted of blood. All receptors derive from a woman aged 40-49 years in good health.

Of note for this clonotype: A read error is possible here, since a much larger clone lies one base away. The chain recombines TRBV12-3 or TRBV12-4 with TRBJ2-3, with unresolved D. The CDR3 has 15 amino acids. The germline V and J ends were trimmed by 2 bases and 4 bases, with 13 bases remaining between them. The CDR3 region has the DNA TGTGCCAGCAGTTTAAGGGCCACCCGCTCAGATACGCAGTATTTT. It codes for CASSLRATRSDTQYF.

As to this clonotype: At one end the junction does not follow the germline gene, possibly because of a read error. V gene TRBV24-1 combines with J gene TRBJ2-1; the match to TRBD2 covers 9 bases. This CDR3 has 18 residues. The germline gives CDR1 KGHDR, CDR2 SFDVKD. Here the CDR3 DNA reads TGTGCCACCGGTGATTCGTTCCCGGGACTAGCATCCTACAATGAGCAGTTCTTC. Amino acid sequence: CATGDSFPGLASYNEQFF.

V usage is TRBV2 and J usage is TRBJ2-1; D is perhaps TRBD1 or TRBD2 (5 bases each). V was trimmed by 6 bases and J by 0 bases, leaving 15 bases between them. Germline V lookup: CDR1 SNHLY, CDR2 FYNNEI. CDR3 size: 16 residues. The CDR3: CASSTGTASSYNEQFF. The CDR3 coding sequence is TGTGCCAGCAGCACCGGGACCGCTAGCTCCTACAATGAGCAGTTCTTC.

This clonotype was counted ten times or more. This chain joins TRBV30 and TRBJ1-2; TRBD1 agrees at 7 bases. Trimming cost V 0 bases and J 2 bases; bases outside gene matches: 3. The CDR3 totals 14 residues. Germline V gene data show CDR1 as GTSNPN and CDR2 as SVGIG (reference sequence). The CDR3 nucleotides are TGTGCCTGGAGTGTACAGGGGAGGAACTATGGCTACACCTTC. Amino acid sequence: CAWSVQGRNYGYTF. Full variable domain (outside the CDR3, taken from reference TRBV30 and TRBJ1-2): SQTIHQWPATLVQPVGSPLSLECTVEGTSNPNLYWYRQAAGRGLQLLFYSVGIGQISSEVPQNLSASRPQDRQFILSSKKLLLSDSGFYLCAWSVQGRNYGYTFGSGTRLTVV.

This clonotype was detected a few times. The chain employs TRBV28 and TRBJ1-6; unclear D gene. The CDR3 has 12 residues. V was pared by 7 bases and J by 8 bases, with 9 bases between. Per germline, CDR1 MDHEN and CDR2 SYDVKM. The CDR3 coding sequence is TGTGCCAGCAATGGGAACGATTCACCCCTCCACTTT. Its translation is CASNGNDSPLHF.

This clonotype was counted only a few times. This chain uses TRBV20-1 with TRBJ1-1, with 7 nucleotides matching TRBD1. CDR3 length: 13 residues. The ends lost 3 bases at V and 10 bases at J; junction bases unmatched: 11. CDR1 and CDR2 (germline): DFQATT, SNEGSKA (reference sequence). The CDR3 DNA is TGCAGTGCTAGGACAGGGTCCTCGTTTTTAGCTTTCTTT. This gives the protein CSARTGSSFLAFF.

This chain links TRBV9 with TRBJ2-5; D not resolved. Trimming left V 5 bases short and J 11 bases short, with 16 bases between. The CDR3 contains 12 residues. Germline assignment: CDR1 SGDLS and CDR2 YYNGEE. The CDR3 reads CASSAPNDEQYF. In nucleotides, the CDR3 is TGTGCCAGCAGTGCTCCTAACGATGAGCAGTACTTC.

This chain joins TRBV7-8 and TRBJ1-1; D gene ambiguous. Germline loops: CDR1 SGHVS, CDR2 FQNEAQ. The CDR3 length is 17 residues. Trimming stripped 2 bases from V and 1 base from J, with 17 bases between. The CDR3 loop is CASSLCIRGTQNTEAFF. In DNA form, the CDR3 reads TGTGCCAGCAGCTTATGCATTCGGGGAACCCAGAACACTGAAGCTTTCTTT.

The chain uses TRBV15 and TRBJ2-2; D is ambiguous. V was pared by 8 bases and J by 6 bases, with 7 bases between. The CDR3 is made up of 11 amino acids. Germline CDR1 LNHNV, CDR2 YYDKDF (reference sequence). CDR3: CATALAGELFF. DNA for the CDR3: TGTGCCACCGCCCTAGCCGGGGAGCTGTTTTTT.

Only a few counts were recorded for this clonotype. The chain uses TRBV12-3 or TRBV12-4 and TRBJ1-2; D uncertain. The CDR3 is 11 residues long. The V gene lost 6 bases and the J gene lost 7 bases, with 9 bases spanning the gap. This chain's CDR3 is CASSLAFGYTF. CDR3 DNA: TGTGCCAGCAGCTTGGCCTTTGGCTACACCTTC.

The V and J genes are TRBV9 and TRBJ2-1; tentative D call: TRBD2 (5 bases). Germline V lookup: CDR1 SGDLS, CDR2 YYNGEE. With 2 bases removed from V and 4 bases from J, the gap between germline ends came to 16 bases. The CDR3 covers 16 residues. CDR3 amino acids: CASSVGEGGPYNEQFF. The CDR3 region has the DNA TGTGCCAGCAGCGTTGGTGAAGGCGGGCCTTACAATGAGCAGTTCTTC.

In its sample, this clonotype was seen many times. The chain has TRBV7-2 and TRBJ2-1; 14 positions match TRBD2. Germline loops: CDR1 SGHTA, CDR2 FQGNSA. The CDR3 contains 16 residues. V lost 3 bases, J lost 12 bases, and 10 bases stayed unmatched. As DNA, the CDR3 is TGTGCCAGCAGCTTGGGCCAGACTAGCGGGGGGGCAAGGCAGTTCTTC. Translation gives CASSLGQTSGGARQFF.

The CDR3 DNA sequence: TGTGCCAGCAGCTTCGCCGGGACTAGCGGGGGACGCACAGATACGCAGTATTTT. It encodes CASSFAGTSGGRTDTQYF. The V gene is TRBV11-2, the J gene TRBJ2-3, with TRBD2 matching over 14 bases. Germline V gene lookup returns CDR1 SGHAT and CDR2 FQNNGV. The J segment lost 1 base and the V segment lost 3 bases, leaving 6 bases of the junction unmatched. This CDR3 comprises 18 residues.

On this clonotype: A much larger clone lies one base from this, so it may be a read error. The chain joins TRBV7-9 to TRBJ2-2; TRBD1 matches 7 bases. Looked up from germline, CDR1 is SEHNR and CDR2 is FQNEAQ (reference sequence). There are 13 residues in the CDR3. The CDR3 nucleotides are TGTGCCAGCAGCTCCGGGACAGCCGGGGAGCTGCTTTTT. This gives the protein CASSSGTAGELLF.

Many counts were recorded for this clonotype. This chain joins TRBV4-1 and TRBJ1-2, with 7 bases lining up with TRBD1. V shed 2 bases, J shed 0 bases, and the junction held 3 bases outside the gene matches. The germline CDR1 and CDR2 sequences are MGHRA and YSYEKL. The length of the CDR3 is 15 residues. In nucleotides, the CDR3 is TGCGCCAGCAGCCAACAGGGACAGACTAACTATGGCTACACCTTC. Translation gives CASSQQGQTNYGYTF.

This chain links TRBV6-6 with TRBJ2-5, with D tentatively TRBD1 (6 bases). Matching the DNA end better, TRBJ2-7 makes the J call doubtful. This CDR3 spans 14 amino acids. Germline values: CDR1 MNHNY, CDR2 SVGAGI (reference sequence). CDR3 DNA sequence: TGTGCCAGCAGTCTCCGGACAGAGGTTAACGAGCAGTACTTC. Protein product: CASSLRTEVNEQYF.

This clonotype has just a few counts. This chain connects TRBV24-1 to TRBJ2-1, with a tentative D call TRBD2 (6 bases). Germline V gene lookup returns CDR1 KGHDR and CDR2 SFDVKD. The CDR3 is 16 residues long. V was clipped by 2 bases and J by 0 bases, with 10 bases between them. The CDR3 sequence: CATSDWSGSSYNEQFF. The CDR3 coding sequence is TGTGCCACCAGTGATTGGTCCGGGAGCTCCTACAATGAGCAGTTCTTC.

This chain uses TRBV15 with TRBJ1-4, with 9 bases matching TRBD1. The CDR3 has 16 amino acids. Per the germline V gene, CDR1 is LNHNV and CDR2 is YYDKDF (reference sequence). The trim removed 9 bases at V and 8 bases at J, leaving 16 bases unmatched. CDR3 loop: CATSPTPGQGDEKLFF. CDR3 DNA: TGTGCCACTAGCCCAACCCCGGGACAGGGAGACGAAAAACTGTTTTTT.

V gene TRBV28 combines with J gene TRBJ2-4, with 10 bases that match TRBD1. Trimming cost V 0 bases and J 0 bases; bases outside gene matches: 2. The CDR3 totals 17 residues. CDR1 MDHEN and CDR2 SYDVKM come from the germline V gene. The CDR3 coding sequence is TGTGCCAGCAGTTTATGGGGACAGGGGATAGCCAAAAACATTCAGTACTTC. This translates into CASSLWGQGIAKNIQYF.

This clonotype came up many times. The chain uses TRBV7-2 and TRBJ2-3, with TRBD2 identical over 16 bases. Germline trimming cut 5 bases from V and 14 bases from J; bases unmatched to any gene: 10. CDR3 length: 15 amino acids. In germline, CDR1 is SGHTA, CDR2 FQGNSA. CDR3 nucleotide sequence: TGTGCCAGCAGCGCCGGGACTAGCGGGGGGGTCTATCGGTATTTT. This gives the protein CASSAGTSGGVYRYF.

The chain links TRBV12-3 or TRBV12-4 to TRBJ1-5; D unclear. The CDR3 has 16 amino acids. Deletions cut 7 bases from V and 3 bases from J, with 19 bases between. For the CDR3, the DNA is TGTGCCAGCACCTTACTTGGAGGGATTAACAATCAGCCCCAGCATTTT. It encodes CASTLLGGINNQPQHF.

This clonotype was counted at least ten times. The CDR3 region has the DNA TGTGCCAGCAGCTTAGCGATATGGCGGGGGGGCAGAGAGACCCAGTACTTC. This sequence encodes CASSLAIWRGGRETQYF. This chain uses TRBV7-2 with TRBJ2-5, with 9 positions matching TRBD2. Trimming took 0 bases from V and 4 from J; bases not matched to a gene: 9. CDR3 length: 17 amino acids. CDR1 is SGHTA and CDR2 is FQGNSA in the germline V gene.

In this sample, this clonotype turned up many times. The CDR3 loop reads CASSDVPRRQFF. The CDR3 DNA reads as TGTGCCAGCAGCGATGTTCCCCGCAGGCAGTTCTTC. The chain is built from TRBV21-1 and TRBJ2-1; the table assigns TRBD2, which was not confirmed against the DNA. TRBV21-1 is a pseudogene. This CDR3 has 12 residues.

This clonotype was seen a few times. A much larger clonotype is one base distant, so this may be a read error. The V call is TRBV7-2, the J call TRBJ2-6, with 12 bases lining up with TRBD1. Looked up from germline, CDR1 is SGHTA and CDR2 is FQGNSA. CDR3 length: 17 residues. CDR3 amino acids: CASSFGTGGSGANVRTF. CDR3 DNA sequence: TGTGCCAGCAGCTTCGGGACAGGGGGCTCTGGGGCCAACGTCCGGACTTTC.

The gene calls are TRBV2 and TRBJ2-5; 7 bases map to TRBD1. V lost 6 bases to trimming and J lost 5 bases; unmatched junction nucleotides: 3. Looked up from germline, CDR1 is SNHLY and CDR2 is FYNNEI. The CDR3 totals 12 residues. CDR3 in DNA: TGTGCCAGCAGAGGGGGCCTGGAGACCCAGTACTTC. It encodes CASRGGLETQYF.

This clonotype has at least ten counts. The chain combines TRBV7-8 with TRBJ1-2; a weak D match, TRBD1 (6 bases). Trimming stripped 0 bases from V and 2 bases from J, with 10 bases between. CDR1 is SGHVS and CDR2 is FQNEAQ in the germline V gene. The CDR3 runs to 15 residues. DNA of the CDR3: TGTGCCAGCAGCTTAGCCTCCGGGACAAACTATGGCTACACCTTC. Protein product: CASSLASGTNYGYTF.

Here the CDR3 DNA reads TGTGCCTGGAGTGCTCAGGGGCGCGAGCAGTACTTC. Translation gives CAWSAQGREQYF. The rearrangement uses TRBV30 and TRBJ2-7; tentatively, D is TRBD1 (6 bases). The CDR3 spans 12 residues. Germline assignment: CDR1 GTSNPN and CDR2 SVGIG (reference sequence). V was shortened by 1 base and J by 6 bases, with 10 bases between the two germline ends.